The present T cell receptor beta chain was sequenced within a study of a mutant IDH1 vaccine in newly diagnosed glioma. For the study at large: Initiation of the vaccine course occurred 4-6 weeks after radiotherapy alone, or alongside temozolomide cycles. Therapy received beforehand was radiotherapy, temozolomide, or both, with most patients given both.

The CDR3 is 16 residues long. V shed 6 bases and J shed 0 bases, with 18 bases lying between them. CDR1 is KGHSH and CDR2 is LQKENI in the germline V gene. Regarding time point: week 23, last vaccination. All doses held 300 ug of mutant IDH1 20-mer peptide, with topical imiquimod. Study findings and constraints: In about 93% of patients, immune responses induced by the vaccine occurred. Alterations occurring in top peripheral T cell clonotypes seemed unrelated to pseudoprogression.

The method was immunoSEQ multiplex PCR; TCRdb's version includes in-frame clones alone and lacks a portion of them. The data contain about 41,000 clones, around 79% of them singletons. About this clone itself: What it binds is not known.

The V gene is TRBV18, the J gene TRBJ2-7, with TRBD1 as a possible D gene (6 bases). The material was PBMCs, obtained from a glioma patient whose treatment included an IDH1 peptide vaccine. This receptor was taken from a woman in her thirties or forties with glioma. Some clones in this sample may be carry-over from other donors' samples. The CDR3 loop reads CASSPPRGTGSYEQYF. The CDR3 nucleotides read TGTGCCAGCTCCCCCCCGAGGGGGACCGGCTCCTACGAGCAGTACTTC.